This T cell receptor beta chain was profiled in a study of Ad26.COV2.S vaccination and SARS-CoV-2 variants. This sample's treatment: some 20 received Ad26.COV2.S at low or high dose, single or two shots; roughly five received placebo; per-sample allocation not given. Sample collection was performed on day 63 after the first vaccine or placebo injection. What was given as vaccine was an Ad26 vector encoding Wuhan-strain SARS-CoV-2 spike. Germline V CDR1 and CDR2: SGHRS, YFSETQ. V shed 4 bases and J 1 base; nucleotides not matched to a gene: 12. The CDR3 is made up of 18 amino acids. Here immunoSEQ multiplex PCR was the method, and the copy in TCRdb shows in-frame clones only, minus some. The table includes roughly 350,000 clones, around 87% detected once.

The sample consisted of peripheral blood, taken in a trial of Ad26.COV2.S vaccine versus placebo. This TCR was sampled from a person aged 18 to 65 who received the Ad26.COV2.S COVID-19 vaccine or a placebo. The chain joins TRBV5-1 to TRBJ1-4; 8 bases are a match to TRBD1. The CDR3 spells CASSTGRQGSETNEKLFF. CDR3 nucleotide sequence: TGCGCCAGCAGCACCGGCCGACAGGGGTCCGAAACTAATGAAAAACTGTTTTTT.